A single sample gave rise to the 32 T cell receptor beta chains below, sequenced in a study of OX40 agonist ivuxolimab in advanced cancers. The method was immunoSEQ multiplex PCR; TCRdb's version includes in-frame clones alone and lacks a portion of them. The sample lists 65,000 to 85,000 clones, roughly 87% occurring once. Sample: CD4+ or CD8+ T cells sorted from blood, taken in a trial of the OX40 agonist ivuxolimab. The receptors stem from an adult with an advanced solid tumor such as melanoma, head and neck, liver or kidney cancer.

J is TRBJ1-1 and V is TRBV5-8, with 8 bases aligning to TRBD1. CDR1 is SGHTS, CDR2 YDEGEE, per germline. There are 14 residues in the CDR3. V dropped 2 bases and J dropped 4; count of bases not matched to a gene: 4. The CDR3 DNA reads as TGTGCCAGCAGCTTAGGGACAGGATCCACTGAAGCTTTCTTT. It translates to CASSLGTGSTEAFF.

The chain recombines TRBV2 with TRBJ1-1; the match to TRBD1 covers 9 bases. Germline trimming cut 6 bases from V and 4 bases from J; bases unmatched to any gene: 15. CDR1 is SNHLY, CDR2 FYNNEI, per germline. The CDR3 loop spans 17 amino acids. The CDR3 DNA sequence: TGTGCCAGCAGCGATGTCCCGGGACAGGGAAGGGGCACTGAAGCTTTCTTT. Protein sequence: CASSDVPGQGRGTEAFF.

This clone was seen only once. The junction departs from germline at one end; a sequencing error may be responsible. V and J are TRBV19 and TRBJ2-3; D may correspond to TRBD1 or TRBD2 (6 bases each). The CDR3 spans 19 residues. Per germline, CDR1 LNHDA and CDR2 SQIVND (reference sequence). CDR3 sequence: CTSRGDAFSPFSGLDTQYF. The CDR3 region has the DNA TGTACCAGTAGGGGGGACGCGTTCAGCCCATTCAGCGGTCTGGATACGCAGTATTTT.

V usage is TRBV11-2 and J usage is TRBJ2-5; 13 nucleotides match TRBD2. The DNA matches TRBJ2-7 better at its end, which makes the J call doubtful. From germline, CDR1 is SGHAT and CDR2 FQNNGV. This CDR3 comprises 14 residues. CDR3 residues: CASSRLAGGREQYF. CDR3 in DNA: TGTGCCAGCAGCCGACTAGCGGGAGGACGCGAGCAGTACTTC.

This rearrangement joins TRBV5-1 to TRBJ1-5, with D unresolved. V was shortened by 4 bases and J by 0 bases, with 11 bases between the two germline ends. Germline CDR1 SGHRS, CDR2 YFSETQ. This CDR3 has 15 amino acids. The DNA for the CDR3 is TGCGCCAGCAGCCCTGAAGGTTATAGCAATCAGCCCCAGCATTTT. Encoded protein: CASSPEGYSNQPQHF. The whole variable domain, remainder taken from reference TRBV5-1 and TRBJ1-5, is KAGVTQTPRYLIKTRGQQVTLSCSPISGHRSVSWYQQTPGQGLQFLFEYFSETQRNKGNFPGRFSGRQFSNSRSEMNVSTLELGDSALYLCASSPEGYSNQPQHFGDGTRLSIL.

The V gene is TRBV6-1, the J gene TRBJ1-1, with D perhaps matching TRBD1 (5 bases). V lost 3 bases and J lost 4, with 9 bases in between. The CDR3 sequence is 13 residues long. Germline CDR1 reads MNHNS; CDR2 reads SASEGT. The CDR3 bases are TGTGCCAGCAGTGATCAGAGGGGCACTGAAGCTTTCTTT. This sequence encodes CASSDQRGTEAFF.

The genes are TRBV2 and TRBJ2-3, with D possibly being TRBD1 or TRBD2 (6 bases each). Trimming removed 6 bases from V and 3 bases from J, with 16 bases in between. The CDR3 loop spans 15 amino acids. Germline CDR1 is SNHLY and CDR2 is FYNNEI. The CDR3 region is CASSPQLGGTDTQYF. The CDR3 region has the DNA TGTGCCAGCAGCCCTCAGTTAGGGGGGACAGATACGCAGTATTTT. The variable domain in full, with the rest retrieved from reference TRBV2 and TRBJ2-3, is EPEVTQTPSHQVTQMGQEVILRCVPISNHLYFYWYRQILGQKVEFLVSFYNNEISEKSEIFDDQFSVERPDGSNFTLKIRSTKLEDSAMYFCASSPQLGGTDTQYFGPGTRLTVL.

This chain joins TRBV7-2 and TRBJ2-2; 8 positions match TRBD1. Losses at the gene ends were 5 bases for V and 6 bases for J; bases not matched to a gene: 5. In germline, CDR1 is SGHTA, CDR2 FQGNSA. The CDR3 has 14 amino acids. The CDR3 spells CASSPQGAPGELFF. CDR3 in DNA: TGTGCCAGCAGCCCGCAGGGGGCGCCCGGGGAGCTGTTTTTT.

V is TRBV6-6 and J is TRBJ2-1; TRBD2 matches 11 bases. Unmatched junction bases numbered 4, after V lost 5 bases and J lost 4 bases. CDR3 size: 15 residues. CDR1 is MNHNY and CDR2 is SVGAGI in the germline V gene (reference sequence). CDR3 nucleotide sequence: TGTGCCAGCAGTACTAGCGGGAGAGGTTACAATGAGCAGTTCTTC. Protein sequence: CASSTSGRGYNEQFF.

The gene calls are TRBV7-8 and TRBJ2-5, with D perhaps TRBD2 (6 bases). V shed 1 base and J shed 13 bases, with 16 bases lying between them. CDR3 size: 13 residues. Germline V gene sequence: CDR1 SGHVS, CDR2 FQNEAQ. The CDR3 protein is CASSLGGTVLTYF. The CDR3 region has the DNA TGTGCCAGCAGCTTAGGCGGGACTGTCCTTACGTACTTC.

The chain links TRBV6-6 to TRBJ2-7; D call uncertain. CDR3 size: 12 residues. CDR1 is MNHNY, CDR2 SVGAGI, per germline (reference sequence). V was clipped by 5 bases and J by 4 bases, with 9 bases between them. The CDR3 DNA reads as TGTGCCAGCAGTACCGGAAGATACGAGCAGTACTTC. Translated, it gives CASSTGRYEQYF.

The CDR3 DNA reads TGTGCCAGCAGTTTATCGGACCGAAAGGGGCAGCCCCAGCATTTT. Protein: CASSLSDRKGQPQHF. The chain recombines TRBV27 with TRBJ1-5, with D perhaps TRBD1 (5 bases). V shed 0 bases and J shed 7 bases, with 13 bases lying between them. This CDR3 is built from 15 residues. CDR1 is MNHEY, CDR2 SMNVEV, per germline (reference sequence).

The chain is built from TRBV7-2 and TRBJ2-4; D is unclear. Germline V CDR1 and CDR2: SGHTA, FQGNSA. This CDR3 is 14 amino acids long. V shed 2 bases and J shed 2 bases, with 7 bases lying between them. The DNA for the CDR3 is TGTGCCAGCAGCTTAAGAGTACCCAAAAACATTCAGTACTTC. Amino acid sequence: CASSLRVPKNIQYF.

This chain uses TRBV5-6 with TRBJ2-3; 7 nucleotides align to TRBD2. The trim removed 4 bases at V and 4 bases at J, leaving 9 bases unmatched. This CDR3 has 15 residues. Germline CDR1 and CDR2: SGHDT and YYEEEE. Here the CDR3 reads CASSPVGGEADTQYF. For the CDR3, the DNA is TGTGCCAGCAGCCCGGTGGGAGGGGAGGCAGATACGCAGTATTTT. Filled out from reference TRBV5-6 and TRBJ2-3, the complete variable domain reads DAGVTQSPTHLIKTRGQQVTLRCSPKSGHDTVSWYQQALGQGPQFIFQYYEEEERQRGNFPDRFSGHQFPNYSSELNVNALLLGDSALYLCASSPVGGEADTQYFGPGTRLTVL.

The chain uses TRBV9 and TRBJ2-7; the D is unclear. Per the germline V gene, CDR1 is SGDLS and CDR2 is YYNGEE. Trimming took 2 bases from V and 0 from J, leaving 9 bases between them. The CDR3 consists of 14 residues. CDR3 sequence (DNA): TGTGCCAGCAGCGTGAGCTTAAGCTCCTACGAGCAGTACTTC. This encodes CASSVSLSSYEQYF.

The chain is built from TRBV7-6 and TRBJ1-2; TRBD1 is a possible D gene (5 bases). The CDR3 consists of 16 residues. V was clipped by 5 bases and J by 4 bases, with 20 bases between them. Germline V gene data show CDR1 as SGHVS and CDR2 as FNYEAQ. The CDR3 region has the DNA TGTGCCAGCAGCCCAGGGCGGCACAACTTGCCCTATGGCTACACCTTC. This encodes CASSPGRHNLPYGYTF.

The CDR3 nucleotides are TGCGCCAGCAGCCATTCCACTGCCGGGACTTACAGCTCCTACGAGCAGTACTTC. It translates to CASSHSTAGTYSSYEQYF. The chain links TRBV4-3 to TRBJ2-7, with D tentatively TRBD2 (6 bases). Trimming removed 3 bases from V and 0 bases from J, with 21 bases in between. CDR1 LGHNA and CDR2 YSLEER come from the germline V gene. The CDR3 totals 18 residues.

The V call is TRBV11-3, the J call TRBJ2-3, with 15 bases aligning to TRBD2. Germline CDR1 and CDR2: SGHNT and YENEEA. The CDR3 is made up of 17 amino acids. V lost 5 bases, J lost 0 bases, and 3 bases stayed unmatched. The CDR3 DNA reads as TGTGCCAGCAGCCCCGGGACTAGCGGGAGGAGCACAGATACGCAGTATTTT. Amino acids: CASSPGTSGRSTDTQYF.

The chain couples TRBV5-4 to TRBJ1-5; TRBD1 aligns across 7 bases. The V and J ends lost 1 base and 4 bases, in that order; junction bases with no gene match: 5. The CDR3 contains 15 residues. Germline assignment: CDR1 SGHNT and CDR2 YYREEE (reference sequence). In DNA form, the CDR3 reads TGTGCCAGCAGCTTGTCCGGGACAGCTAATCAGCCCCAGCATTTT. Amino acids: CASSLSGTANQPQHF.

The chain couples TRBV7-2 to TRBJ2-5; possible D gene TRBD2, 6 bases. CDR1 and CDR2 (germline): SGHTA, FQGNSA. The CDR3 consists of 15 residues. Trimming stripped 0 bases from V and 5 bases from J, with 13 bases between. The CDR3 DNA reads TGTGCCAGCAGCTTAGCCGGGACTGTCGGCGAGACCCAGTACTTC. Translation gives CASSLAGTVGETQYF.

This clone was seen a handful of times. Here the CDR3 reads CASTLRGFPEQYF. CDR3 bases: TGTGCCAGCACCCTGCGAGGGTTTCCCGAGCAGTACTTC. The gene calls are TRBV9 and TRBJ2-7, with D perhaps TRBD2 (5 bases). With 6 bases removed from V and 6 bases from J, the gap between germline ends came to 16 bases. CDR3 size: 13 residues. From germline, CDR1 is SGDLS and CDR2 YYNGEE.

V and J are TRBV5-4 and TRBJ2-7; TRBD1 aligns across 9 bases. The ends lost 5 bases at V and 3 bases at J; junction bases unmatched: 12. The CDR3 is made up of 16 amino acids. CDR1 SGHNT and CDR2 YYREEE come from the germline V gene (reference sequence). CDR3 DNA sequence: TGTGCCAGCAGTCCCTCTGGTGGGACAGGGTTCTACGAGCAGTACTTC. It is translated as CASSPSGGTGFYEQYF.

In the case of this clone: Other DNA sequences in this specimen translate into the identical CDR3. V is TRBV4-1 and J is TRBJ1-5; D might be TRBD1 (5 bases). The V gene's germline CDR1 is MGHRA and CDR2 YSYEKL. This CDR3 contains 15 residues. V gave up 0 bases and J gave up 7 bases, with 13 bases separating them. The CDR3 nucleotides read TGCGCCAGCAGCCAAGAGAGGGGCGCGGGACAGCCCCAGCATTTT. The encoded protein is CASSQERGAGQPQHF.

The CDR3 spells CASSSQPTQYF. The CDR3 coding sequence is TGTGCCAGCAGCTCACAGCCTACGCAGTATTTT. The chain recombines TRBV7-3 with TRBJ2-3; no definite D call. The CDR3 is made up of 11 amino acids. The germline V gene encodes CDR1 SGHTA and CDR2 FQGTGA. Trimming cost V 4 bases and J 8 bases, with 7 bases left between them.

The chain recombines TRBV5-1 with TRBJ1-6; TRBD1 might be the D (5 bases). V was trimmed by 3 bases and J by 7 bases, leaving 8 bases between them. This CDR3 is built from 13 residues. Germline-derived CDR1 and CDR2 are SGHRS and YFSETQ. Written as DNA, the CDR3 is TGCGCCAGCAGCTCGGAGGGGAATTCACCCCTCCACTTT. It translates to CASSSEGNSPLHF. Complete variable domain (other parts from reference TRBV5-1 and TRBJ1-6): KAGVTQTPRYLIKTRGQQVTLSCSPISGHRSVSWYQQTPGQGLQFLFEYFSETQRNKGNFPGRFSGRQFSNSRSEMNVSTLELGDSALYLCASSSEGNSPLHFGNGTRLTVT.

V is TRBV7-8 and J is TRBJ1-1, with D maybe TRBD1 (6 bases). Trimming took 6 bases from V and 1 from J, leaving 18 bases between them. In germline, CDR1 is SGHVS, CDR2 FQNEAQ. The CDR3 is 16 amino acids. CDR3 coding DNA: TGTGCCAGCAGTCACCCTCTAAGGACAGAGAACACTGAAGCTTTCTTT. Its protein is CASSHPLRTENTEAFF. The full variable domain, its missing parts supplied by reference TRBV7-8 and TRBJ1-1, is GAGVSQSPRYKVAKRGQDVALRCDPISGHVSLFWYQQALGQGPEFLTYFQNEAQLDKSGLPSDRFFAERPEGSVSTLKIQRTQQEDSAVYLCASSHPLRTENTEAFFGQGTRLTVV.

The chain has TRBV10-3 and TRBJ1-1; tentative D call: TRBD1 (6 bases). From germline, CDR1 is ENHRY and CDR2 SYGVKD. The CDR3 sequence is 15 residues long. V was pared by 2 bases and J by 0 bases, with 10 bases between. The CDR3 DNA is TGTGCCATCAGTGAGGGGGGGGGCATGAACACTGAAGCTTTCTTT. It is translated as CAISEGGGMNTEAFF.

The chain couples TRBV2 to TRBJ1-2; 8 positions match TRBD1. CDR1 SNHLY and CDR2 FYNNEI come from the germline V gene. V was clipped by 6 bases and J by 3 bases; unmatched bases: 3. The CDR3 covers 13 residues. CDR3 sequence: CASRQGEDYGYTF. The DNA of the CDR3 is TGTGCCAGCAGACAGGGGGAAGACTATGGCTACACCTTC.

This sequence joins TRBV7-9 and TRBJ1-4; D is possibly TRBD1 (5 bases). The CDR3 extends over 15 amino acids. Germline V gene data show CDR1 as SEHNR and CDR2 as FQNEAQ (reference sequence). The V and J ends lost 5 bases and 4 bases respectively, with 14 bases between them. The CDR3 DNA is TGTGCCAGCAGCACGACCGGGACGGGTAATGAAAAACTGTTTTTT. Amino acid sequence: CASSTTGTGNEKLFF.

CDR3 amino acids: CASSHGTSVAGAYNEQFF. As DNA, the CDR3 is TGCGCCAGCAGCCACGGGACTAGCGTGGCCGGCGCCTACAATGAGCAGTTCTTC. V usage is TRBV4-1 and J usage is TRBJ2-1; TRBD2 matches 10 bases. V was pared by 3 bases and J by 2 bases, with 10 bases of the junction left unmatched. CDR1 and CDR2 (germline): MGHRA, YSYEKL. There are 18 residues in the CDR3.

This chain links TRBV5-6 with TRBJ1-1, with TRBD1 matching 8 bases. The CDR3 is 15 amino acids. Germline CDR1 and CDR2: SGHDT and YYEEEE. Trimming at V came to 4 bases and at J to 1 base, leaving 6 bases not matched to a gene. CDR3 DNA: TGTGCCAGCAGCCTCCCGGACAGGGAGAACACTGAAGCTTTCTTT. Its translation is CASSLPDRENTEAFF.

The CDR3 bases are TGCAGCGTTGTGGTACTAGCGGCCTGGTACCAAGAGACCCAGTACTTC. This gives the protein CSVVVLAAWYQETQYF. The V gene is TRBV29-1, the J gene TRBJ2-5; 8 bases agree with TRBD2. The length of the CDR3 is 16 residues. Looked up from germline, CDR1 is SQVTM and CDR2 is ANQGSEA. The V and J ends lost 4 bases and 0 bases, in that order; junction bases with no gene match: 10.